Detailed here is one TCR beta chain. Its antigen is as yet unknown. This table comes from immunoSEQ multiplex PCR, and its TCRdb copy is limited to in-frame clones, with some not included. The sample records roughly 58,000 clones, 85% to 90% being singletons. The data derive from a study of T cell responses to AZD1222 COVID-19 vaccine. Findings and limits, study-wide: Females made up more of the donors, who were largely white British, and clonal diversity may have come out too low. Just 5 to 7 AZD1222 recipients were seropositive at baseline.

Germline V gene data show CDR1 as GTSNPN and CDR2 as SVGIG (reference sequence). This CDR3 is built from 15 residues. Losses at the gene ends were 3 bases for V and 5 bases for J; bases not matched to a gene: 5. This receptor was taken from an adult in good health. The sample consisted of peripheral blood, taken on day 0 of MenACWY control vaccination. The chain combines TRBV30 with TRBJ2-1; 12 bases are a match to TRBD2. The CDR3 loop is CAWRGLAGLDNEQFF. CDR3 bases: TGTGCCTGGAGGGGACTAGCGGGTTTGGACAATGAGCAGTTCTTC.